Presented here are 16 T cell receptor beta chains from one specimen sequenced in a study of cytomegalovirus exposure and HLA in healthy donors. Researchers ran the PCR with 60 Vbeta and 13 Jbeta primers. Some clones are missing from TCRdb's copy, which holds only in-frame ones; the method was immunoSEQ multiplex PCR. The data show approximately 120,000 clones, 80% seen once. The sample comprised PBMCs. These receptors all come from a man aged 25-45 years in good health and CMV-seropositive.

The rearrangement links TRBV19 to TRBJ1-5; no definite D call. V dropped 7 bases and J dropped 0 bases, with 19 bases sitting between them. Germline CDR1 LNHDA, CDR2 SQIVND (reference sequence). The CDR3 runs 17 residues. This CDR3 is CASTNPESGHSNQPQHF. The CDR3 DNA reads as TGTGCCAGTACCAATCCCGAGTCAGGTCATAGCAATCAGCCCCAGCATTTT.

The CDR3, as DNA: TGTGCCAGCAGTCTAGGAGAGAACACTGAAGCTTTCTTT. Translated: CASSLGENTEAFF. The rearrangement joins TRBV6-4 to TRBJ1-1; D not certain. Germline V gene lookup returns CDR1 MRHNA and CDR2 SNTAGT. CDR3 size: 13 residues. With 5 bases removed from V and 1 base from J, the gap between germline ends came to 8 bases.

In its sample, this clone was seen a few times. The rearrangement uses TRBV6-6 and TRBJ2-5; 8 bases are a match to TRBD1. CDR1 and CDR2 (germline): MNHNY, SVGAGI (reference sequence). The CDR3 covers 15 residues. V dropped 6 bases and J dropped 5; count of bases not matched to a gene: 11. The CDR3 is CASSQDREALETQYF. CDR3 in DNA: TGTGCCAGCAGCCAGGACAGGGAGGCTTTGGAGACCCAGTACTTC.

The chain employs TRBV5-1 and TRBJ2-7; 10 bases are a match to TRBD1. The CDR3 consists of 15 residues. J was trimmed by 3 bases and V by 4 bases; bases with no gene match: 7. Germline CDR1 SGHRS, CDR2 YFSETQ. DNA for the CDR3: TGCGCCAGCAGCATTTTGGGGACAGGGGACTACGAGCAGTACTTC. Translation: CASSILGTGDYEQYF. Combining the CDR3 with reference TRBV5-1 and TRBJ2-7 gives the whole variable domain KAGVTQTPRYLIKTRGQQVTLSCSPISGHRSVSWYQQTPGQGLQFLFEYFSETQRNKGNFPGRFSGRQFSNSRSEMNVSTLELGDSALYLCASSILGTGDYEQYFGPGTRLTVT.

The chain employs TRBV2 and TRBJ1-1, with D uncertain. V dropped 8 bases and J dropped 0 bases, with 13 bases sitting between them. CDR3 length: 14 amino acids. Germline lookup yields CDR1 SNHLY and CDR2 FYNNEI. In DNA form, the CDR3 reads TGTGCCAGCTCCAGAAACAGACTGAACACTGAAGCTTTCTTT. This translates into CASSRNRLNTEAFF.

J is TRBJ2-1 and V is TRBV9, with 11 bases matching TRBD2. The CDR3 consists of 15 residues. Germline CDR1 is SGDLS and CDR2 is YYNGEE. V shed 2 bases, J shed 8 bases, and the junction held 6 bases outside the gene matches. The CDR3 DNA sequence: TGTGCCAGCAGCGTGAGTAGCGGGGGGGCGCATGAGCAGTTCTTC. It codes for CASSVSSGGAHEQFF.

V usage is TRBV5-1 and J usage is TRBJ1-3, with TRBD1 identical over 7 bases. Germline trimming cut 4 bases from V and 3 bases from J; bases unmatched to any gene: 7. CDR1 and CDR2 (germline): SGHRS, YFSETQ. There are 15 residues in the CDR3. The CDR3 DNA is TGCGCCAGCAGCCTATACAGGGGTAGTGGAAACACCATATATTTT. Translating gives CASSLYRGSGNTIYF.

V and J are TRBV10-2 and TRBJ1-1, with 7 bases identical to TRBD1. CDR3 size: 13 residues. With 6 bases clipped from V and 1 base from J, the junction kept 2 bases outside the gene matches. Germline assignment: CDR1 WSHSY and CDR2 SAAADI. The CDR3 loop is CASSRTGNTEAFF. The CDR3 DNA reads TGCGCCAGCAGCAGGACAGGGAACACTGAAGCTTTCTTT.

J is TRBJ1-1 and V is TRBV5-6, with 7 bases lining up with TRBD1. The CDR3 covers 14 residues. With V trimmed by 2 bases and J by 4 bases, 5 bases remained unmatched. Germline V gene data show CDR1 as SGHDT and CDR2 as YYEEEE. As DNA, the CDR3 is TGTGCCAGCAGCTTCGTGACAGGGTTCACTGAAGCTTTCTTT. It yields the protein CASSFVTGFTEAFF.

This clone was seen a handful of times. CDR3 sequence (DNA): TGTGCCAGCAGAACCCGCCCCCGTGGGGGGTACGGTTACGAGCAGTACTTC. It is translated as CASRTRPRGGYGYEQYF. This sequence joins TRBV28 and TRBJ2-7; possibly TRBD2 for D (6 bases). Germline CDR1 is MDHEN and CDR2 is SYDVKM. The ends were cut back, 6 bases at V and 4 bases at J, with 25 bases in the middle. The CDR3 totals 17 residues.

CDR3 bases: TGTGCCAGCAGCCTGCGTCGGGAGGGGCTGAACACTGAAGCTTTCTTT. Amino acid sequence: CASSLRREGLNTEAFF. The rearrangement joins TRBV7-3 to TRBJ1-1; D might be TRBD1 (5 bases). The V end was cut by 5 bases, the J end by 0 bases, with 16 bases between. The CDR3 runs 16 residues. Germline CDR1 and CDR2: SGHTA and FQGTGA.

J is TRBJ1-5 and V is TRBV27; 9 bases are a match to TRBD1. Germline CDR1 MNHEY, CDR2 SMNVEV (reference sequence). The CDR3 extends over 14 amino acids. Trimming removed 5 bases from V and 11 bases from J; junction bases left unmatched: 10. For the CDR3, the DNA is TGTGCCAGCAGTCCCCATGGGACAGGGAAGGCCCAGCATTTT. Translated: CASSPHGTGKAQHF.

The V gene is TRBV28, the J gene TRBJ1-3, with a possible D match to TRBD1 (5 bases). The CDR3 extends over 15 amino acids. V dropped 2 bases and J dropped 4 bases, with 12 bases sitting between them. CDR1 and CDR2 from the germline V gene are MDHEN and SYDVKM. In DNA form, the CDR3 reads TGTGCCAGCAGTTTAGCGGGGACGGGGGGAAACACCATATATTTT. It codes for CASSLAGTGGNTIYF.

This CDR3 is CASSEGTAPYSNQPQHF. The CDR3, as DNA: TGTGCCAGCAGTGAAGGGACAGCACCTTATAGCAATCAGCCCCAGCATTTT. The chain combines TRBV6-1 with TRBJ1-5, with a weak D call TRBD1 (6 bases). V lost 1 base and J lost 0, with 13 bases in between. CDR1 is MNHNS and CDR2 is SASEGT in the germline V gene. The CDR3 is 17 residues long.

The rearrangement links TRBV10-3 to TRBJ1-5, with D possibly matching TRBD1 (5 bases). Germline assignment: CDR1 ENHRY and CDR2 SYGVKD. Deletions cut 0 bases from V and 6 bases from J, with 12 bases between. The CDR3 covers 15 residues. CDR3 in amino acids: CAISESGGAGQPQHF. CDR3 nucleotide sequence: TGTGCCATCAGTGAGTCGGGAGGGGCAGGTCAGCCCCAGCATTTT.

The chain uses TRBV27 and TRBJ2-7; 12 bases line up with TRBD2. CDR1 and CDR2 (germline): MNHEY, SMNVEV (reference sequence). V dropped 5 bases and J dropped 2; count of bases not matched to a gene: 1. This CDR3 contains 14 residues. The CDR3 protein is CASSPSGGAYEQYF. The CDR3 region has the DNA TGTGCCAGCAGTCCTAGCGGGGGGGCCTACGAGCAGTACTTC.